A single TCR beta chain is shown here with its context. Its target is unknown. Data came from immunoSEQ multiplex PCR; TCRdb stores just in-frame clones and leaves some out. The sample has about 64,000 clones, 88% seen once. The record originates from a study of OX40 agonist ivuxolimab in advanced cancers. Study at large: Patients with hepatocellular carcinoma, melanoma, renal cell or head and neck cancer made up the dose-escalation patients. The eligibility criteria allowed prior anti-PD-1, anti-PD-L1 or anti-CTLA-4 therapy, and approximately 40% had some.

The CDR3 consists of 14 residues. V was pared by 1 base and J by 10 bases, with 16 bases between. Per germline, CDR1 LNHDA and CDR2 SQIVND (reference sequence). General observations from the study: The study found among the lowest clonal expansion in partial responders at 0.1-3.0 mg/kg.

Source: CD4+ or CD8+ T cells sorted from blood, taken in a trial of the OX40 agonist ivuxolimab. The chain has TRBV19 and TRBJ2-5; D could derive from TRBD1 or TRBD2 (6 bases each). The receptor's source is an adult with an advanced solid tumor such as melanoma, head and neck, liver or kidney cancer. Written as DNA, the CDR3 is TGTGCCAGTAGTATAGGGGGACATCGGGGGAGCCAGTACTTC. Residues: CASSIGGHRGSQYF.